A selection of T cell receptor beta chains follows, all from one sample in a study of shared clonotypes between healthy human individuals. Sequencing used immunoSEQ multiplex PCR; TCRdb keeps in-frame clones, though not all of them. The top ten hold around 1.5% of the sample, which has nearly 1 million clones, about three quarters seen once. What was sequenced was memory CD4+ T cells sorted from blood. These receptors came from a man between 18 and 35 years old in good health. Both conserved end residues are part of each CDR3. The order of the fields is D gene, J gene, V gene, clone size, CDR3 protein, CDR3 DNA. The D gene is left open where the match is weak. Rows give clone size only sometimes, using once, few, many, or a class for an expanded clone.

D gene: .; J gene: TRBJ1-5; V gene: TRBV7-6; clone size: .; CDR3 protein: CASSLPAQPQHF; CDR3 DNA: TGTGCCAGCAGCTTACCCGCTCAGCCCCAGCATTTT
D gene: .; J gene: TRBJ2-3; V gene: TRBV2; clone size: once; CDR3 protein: CASSEGTPGTQYF; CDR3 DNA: TGTGCCAGCAGTGAAGGGACCCCGGGTACGCAGTATTTT
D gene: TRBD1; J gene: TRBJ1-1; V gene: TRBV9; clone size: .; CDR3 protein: CASSDGTGATEAFF; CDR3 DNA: TGTGCCAGCAGCGACGGGACAGGTGCCACTGAAGCTTTCTTT
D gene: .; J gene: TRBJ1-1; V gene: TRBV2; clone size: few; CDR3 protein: CASSAQILMNTEAFF; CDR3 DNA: TGTGCCAGCAGTGCCCAGATACTTATGAACACTGAAGCTTTCTTT
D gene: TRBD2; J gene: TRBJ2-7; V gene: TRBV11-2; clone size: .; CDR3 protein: CASSPGLAGITYEQYF; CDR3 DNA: TGTGCCAGCAGCCCCGGACTAGCGGGAATTACCTACGAGCAGTACTTC
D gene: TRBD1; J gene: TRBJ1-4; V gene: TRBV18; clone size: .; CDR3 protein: CASSLSTGESEEKLFF; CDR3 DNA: TGTGCCAGCTCACTTAGCACAGGGGAAAGTGAAGAAAAACTGTTTTTT
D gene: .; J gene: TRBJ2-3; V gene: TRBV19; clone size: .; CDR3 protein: CAIGGLRTDTQYF; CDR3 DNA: TGTGCCATCGGAGGCCTCCGCACAGATACGCAGTATTTT
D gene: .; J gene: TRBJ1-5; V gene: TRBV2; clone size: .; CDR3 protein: CASSERQANQPQHF; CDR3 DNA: TGTGCCAGCAGTGAAAGGCAGGCTAATCAGCCCCAGCATTTT
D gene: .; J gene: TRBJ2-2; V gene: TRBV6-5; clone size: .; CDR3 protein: CASSGGMNTGELFF; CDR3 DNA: TGTGCCAGCAGCGGCGGGATGAACACCGGGGAGCTGTTTTTT
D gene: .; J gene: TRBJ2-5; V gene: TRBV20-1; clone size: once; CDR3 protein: CSARRETQYF; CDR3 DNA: TGCAGTGCTCGGAGGGAGACCCAGTACTTC
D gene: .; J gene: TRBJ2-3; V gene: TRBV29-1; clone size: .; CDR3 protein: CSVVKGGGTDTQYF; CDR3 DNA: TGCAGCGTTGTGAAGGGAGGAGGCACAGATACGCAGTATTTT
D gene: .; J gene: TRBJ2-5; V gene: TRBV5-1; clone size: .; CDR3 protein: CASSLAVQETQYF; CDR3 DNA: TGCGCCAGCAGCCTGGCTGTCCAAGAGACCCAGTACTTC
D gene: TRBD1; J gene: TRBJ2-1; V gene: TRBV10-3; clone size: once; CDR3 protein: CAGTTGTGGFPFF; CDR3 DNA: TGTGCCGGAACGACCGGGACAGGGGGGTTCCCGTTCTTC
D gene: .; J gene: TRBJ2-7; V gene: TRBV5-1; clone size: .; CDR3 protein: CASSLVGGQGSYEQYF; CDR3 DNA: TGCGCCAGCAGCTTGGTTGGTGGACAAGGCTCCTACGAGCAGTACTTC
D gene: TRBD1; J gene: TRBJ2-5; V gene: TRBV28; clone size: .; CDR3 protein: CASSASGQEETQYF; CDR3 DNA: TGTGCCAGCAGTGCCTCGGGACAGGAAGAGACCCAGTACTTC
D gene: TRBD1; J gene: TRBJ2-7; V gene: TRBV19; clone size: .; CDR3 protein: CASSLGTASYEQYF; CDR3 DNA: TGTGCCAGTAGTTTGGGGACAGCCAGTTACGAGCAGTACTTC
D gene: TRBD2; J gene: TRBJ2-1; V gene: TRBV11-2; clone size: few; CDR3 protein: CASSLRIAGAYNEQFF; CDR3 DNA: TGTGCCAGCAGCCTCAGAATAGCGGGGGCCTACAATGAGCAGTTCTTC
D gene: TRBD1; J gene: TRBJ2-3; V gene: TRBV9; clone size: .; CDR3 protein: CASSVETGGTDTQYF; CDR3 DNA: TGTGCCAGCAGCGTCGAGACAGGGGGCACAGATACGCAGTATTTT
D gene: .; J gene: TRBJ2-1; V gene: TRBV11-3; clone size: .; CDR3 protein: CASSLGGTPYNEQFF; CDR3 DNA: TGTGCCAGCAGCTTAGGCGGGACTCCCTACAATGAGCAGTTCTTC
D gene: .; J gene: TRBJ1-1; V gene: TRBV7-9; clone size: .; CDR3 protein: CASSLFGQGQRNTEAFF; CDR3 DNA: TGTGCCAGCAGCTTATTTGGGCAGGGCCAGCGGAACACTGAAGCTTTCTTT
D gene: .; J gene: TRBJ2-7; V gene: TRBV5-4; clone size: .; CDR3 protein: CASSLRGGFYEQYF; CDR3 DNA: TGTGCCAGCAGCTTGCGTGGCGGATTCTACGAGCAGTACTTC
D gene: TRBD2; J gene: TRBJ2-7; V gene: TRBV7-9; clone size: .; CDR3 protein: CASSWTSGSEGQYF; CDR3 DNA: TGTGCCAGCAGCTGGACTAGCGGGAGCGAAGGGCAGTACTTC
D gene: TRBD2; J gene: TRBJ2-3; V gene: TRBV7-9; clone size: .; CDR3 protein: CASNLLAPSTDTQYF; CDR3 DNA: TGTGCCAGCAACCTACTAGCGCCCAGCACAGATACGCAGTATTTT
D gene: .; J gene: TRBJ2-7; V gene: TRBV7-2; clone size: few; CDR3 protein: CASRLDLSSYEQYF; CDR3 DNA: TGTGCCAGCAGACTAGACTTGAGCTCCTACGAGCAGTACTTC
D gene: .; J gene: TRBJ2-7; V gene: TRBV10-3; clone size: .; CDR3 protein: CAISETSVVGEQYF; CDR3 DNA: TGTGCCATCAGTGAGACGTCGGTGGTAGGCGAGCAGTACTTC
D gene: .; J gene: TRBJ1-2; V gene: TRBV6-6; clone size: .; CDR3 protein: CASSSLRGGNGYTF; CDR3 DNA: TGTGCCAGCAGTTCCCTACGGGGGGGGAACGGCTACACCTTC
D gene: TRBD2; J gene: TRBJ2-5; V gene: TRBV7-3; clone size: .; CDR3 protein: CASSPLGGGAETQYF; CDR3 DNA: TGTGCCAGCAGCCCCCTGGGCGGGGGGGCGGAGACCCAGTACTTC
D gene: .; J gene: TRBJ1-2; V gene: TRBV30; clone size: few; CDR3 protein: CAWSPQGRYGYTF; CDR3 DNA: TGTGCCTGGAGCCCACAGGGCCGCTATGGCTACACCTTC
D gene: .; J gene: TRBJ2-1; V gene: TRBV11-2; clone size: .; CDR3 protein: CASSLVLTGEQFF; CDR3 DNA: TGTGCCAGCAGCTTAGTACTGACGGGTGAGCAGTTCTTC
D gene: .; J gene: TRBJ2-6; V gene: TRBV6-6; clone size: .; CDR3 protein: CASVAAAGANVLTF; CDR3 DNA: TGTGCCAGTGTGGCAGCCGCTGGGGCCAACGTCCTGACTTTC
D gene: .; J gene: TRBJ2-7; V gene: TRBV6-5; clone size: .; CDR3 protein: CASSYSRQLGYEQYF; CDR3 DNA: TGTGCCAGCAGTTACTCGAGGCAGCTCGGCTACGAGCAGTACTTC
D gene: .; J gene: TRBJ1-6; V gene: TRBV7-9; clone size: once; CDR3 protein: CASSLVGNNSPLHF; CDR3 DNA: TGTGCCAGCAGCTTAGTAGGGAATAATTCACCCCTCCACTTT
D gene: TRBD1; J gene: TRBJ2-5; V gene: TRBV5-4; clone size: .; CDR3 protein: CASSKQDGQGKTQYF; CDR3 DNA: TGTGCCAGCAGCAAGCAGGATGGACAGGGGAAGACCCAGTACTTC
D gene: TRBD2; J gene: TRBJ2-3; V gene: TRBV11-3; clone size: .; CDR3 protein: CASSSGLAGGRDTQYF; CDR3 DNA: TGTGCCAGCAGCTCCGGACTAGCGGGGGGCAGAGATACGCAGTATTTT
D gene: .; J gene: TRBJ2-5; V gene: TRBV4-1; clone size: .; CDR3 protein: CASSQVGLPESQYF; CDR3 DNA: TGCGCCAGCAGCCAAGTGGGCCTGCCGGAGTCCCAGTACTTC
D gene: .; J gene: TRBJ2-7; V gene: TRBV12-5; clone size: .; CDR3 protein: CASGSGAKSYSYEQYF; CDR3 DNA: TGTGCTAGTGGTTCAGGGGCCAAGTCCTACTCCTACGAGCAGTACTTC
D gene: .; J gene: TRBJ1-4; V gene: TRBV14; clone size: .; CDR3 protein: CASSQEGGKLFF; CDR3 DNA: TGTGCCAGCAGCCAAGAGGGAGGAAAACTGTTTTTT
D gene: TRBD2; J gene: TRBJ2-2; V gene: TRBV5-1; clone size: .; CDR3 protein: CASSLLVAGGLSGTGELFF; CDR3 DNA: TGCGCCAGCAGCTTGCTTGTAGCGGGGGGCCTATCTGGCACCGGGGAGCTGTTTTTT
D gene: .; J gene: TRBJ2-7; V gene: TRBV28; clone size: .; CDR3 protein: CASHSPGGGTYEQYF; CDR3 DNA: TGTGCCAGTCATTCCCCGGGCGGTGGAACCTACGAGCAGTACTTC
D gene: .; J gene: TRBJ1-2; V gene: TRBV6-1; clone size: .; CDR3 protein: CASSEVRTLRYGYTF; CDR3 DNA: TGTGCCAGCAGTGAAGTCCGGACTCTTCGATATGGCTACACCTTC
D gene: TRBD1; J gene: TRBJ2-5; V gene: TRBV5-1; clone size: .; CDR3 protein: CASSLAGQGGETQYF; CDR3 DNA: TGCGCCAGCAGCTTGGCCGGACAGGGTGGCGAGACCCAGTACTTC
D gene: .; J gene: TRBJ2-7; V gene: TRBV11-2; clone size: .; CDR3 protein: CASSSLHSYEQYF; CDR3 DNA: TGTGCCAGCAGCTCACTCCATTCCTACGAGCAGTACTTC